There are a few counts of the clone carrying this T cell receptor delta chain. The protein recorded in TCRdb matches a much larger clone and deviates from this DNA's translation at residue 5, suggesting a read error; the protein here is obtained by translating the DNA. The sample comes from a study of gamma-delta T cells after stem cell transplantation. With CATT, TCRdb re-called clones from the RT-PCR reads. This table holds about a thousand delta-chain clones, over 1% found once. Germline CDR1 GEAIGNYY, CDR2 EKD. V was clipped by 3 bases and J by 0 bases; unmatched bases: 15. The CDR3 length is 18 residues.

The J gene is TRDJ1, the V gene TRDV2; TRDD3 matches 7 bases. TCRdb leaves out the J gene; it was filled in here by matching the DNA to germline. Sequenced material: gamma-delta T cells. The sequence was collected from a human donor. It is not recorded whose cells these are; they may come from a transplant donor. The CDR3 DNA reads TGTGCCTGTGACGCCAGGGTACGAGGGCTGGGGGACACCGATAAACTCATCTTT. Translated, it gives CACDARVRGLGDTDKLIF.